The 2 T cell receptor beta chains below were found in one sample sequenced in a study of response to subunit inactivated influenza vaccine. TCRdb re-derived calls from the RT-PCR reads in MiXCR, one entry per CDR3 protein. The sample holds roughly 790,000 distinct CDR3 sequences, approximately 21% seen once. This specimen was PBMCs from blood, taken roughly 5 days after vaccination. These receptors came from a man aged 50 to 60 who received an inactivated influenza vaccine.

This clonotype has just a few counts. V gene TRBV3-1 combines with J gene TRBJ2-7; 11 nucleotides match TRBD1. The CDR3 totals 14 residues. Germline V gives CDR1 LGHDT, CDR2 YNNKEL (reference sequence). V dropped 4 bases and J dropped 3; count of bases not matched to a gene: 2. The CDR3 spells CASSRTGGIYEQYF. CDR3 coding DNA: TGTGCCAGCAGCCGGACAGGGGGCATCTACGAGCAGTACTTC.

The sample holds a few counts of this clonotype. The chain is built from TRBV10-2 and TRBJ2-3, with D possibly matching TRBD1 (6 bases). CDR1 and CDR2 (germline): WSHSY, SAAADI. The CDR3 extends over 15 amino acids. Trimming shortened V by 3 bases and J by 4 bases, and 14 bases separated the two germline ends. Written as DNA, the CDR3 is TGCGCCAGCAGTGAATGGGGGCCCCCCTCAGATACGCAGTATTTT. It translates to CASSEWGPPSDTQYF.